This TCR beta chain is from a study of shared clonotypes between healthy human individuals. For the study at large: Per donor, three plates held CD4 naive cells, three held CD4 memory, two held CD8 naive and one held CD8 memory.

J gave up 0 bases and V 3 bases, and 7 bases lay outside the gene matches. The CDR3 has 16 residues. CDR1 SGHTA and CDR2 FQGNSA come from the germline V gene. The method was immunoSEQ multiplex PCR; TCRdb's version includes in-frame clones alone and lacks a portion of them. The sample has about 2.4 million clones; approximately 93% are singletons. Concerning this clone itself: The antigen remains undetermined.

Findings and caveats of the study: Several donors shared around 5% of their naive CD4 clonotypes.

The sequence derives from a young man in good health. Some clones in this sample may be carry-over from other donors' samples. This chain uses TRBV7-2 with TRBJ2-5; 7 nucleotides line up with TRBD1. The sequenced sample was naive CD4+ T cells from PBMCs. Subset of the sample: CD45RA+ positively selected. As DNA, the CDR3 is TGTGCCAGCAGCTTCGCAGGGGACAGACACCAAGAGACCCAGTACTTC. It codes for CASSFAGDRHQETQYF. The entire variable domain, with the rest obtained from reference TRBV7-2 and TRBJ2-5, is as follows: GAGVSQSPSNKVTEKGKDVELRCDPISGHTALYWYRQSLGQGLEFLIYFQGNSAPDKSGLPSDRFSAERTGGSVSTLTIQRTQQEDSAVYLCASSFAGDRHQETQYFGPGTRLLVL.